Shown below are 23 T cell receptor beta chains from a single sample sequenced in a study of tumor-infiltrating lymphocytes in localized non-small cell lung cancer. Assay used: immunoSEQ multiplex PCR; TCRdb lists only in-frame clones, some missing. The sample includes roughly 12,000 clones, 55% to 75% of them seen just once. Sequencing was carried out using lung tumor tissue. The receptors derive from a human donor with non-small cell lung cancer.

This clone has a handful of counts. The chain joins TRBV27 to TRBJ2-5; D is unclear. The CDR3 covers 12 residues. Per the germline V gene, CDR1 is MNHEY and CDR2 is SMNVEV (reference sequence). Trimming pared 2 bases from V and 0 bases from J, leaving 1 base between. The CDR3 spells CASSLDQETQYF. In DNA form, the CDR3 reads TGTGCCAGCAGTTTAGACCAAGAGACCCAGTACTTC.

This CDR3 is CSTTGTYNEQFF. CDR3 DNA sequence: TGCAGCACCACTGGTACCTACAATGAGCAGTTCTTC. This chain links TRBV29-1 with TRBJ2-1; the D is unclear. CDR3 length: 12 residues. The germline V and J ends were trimmed by 8 bases and 2 bases, with 10 bases remaining between them. CDR1 and CDR2 (germline): SQVTM, ANQGSEA.

This chain uses TRBV5-6 with TRBJ1-1; D ambiguous. The CDR3 consists of 14 residues. The ends were cut back, 3 bases at V and 3 bases at J, with 12 bases in the middle. Germline values: CDR1 SGHDT, CDR2 YYEEEE. CDR3 nucleotide sequence: TGTGCCAGCAGCTCCTACAGAGGCCACACTGAAGCTTTCTTT. As protein: CASSSYRGHTEAFF.

The V and J genes are TRBV20-1 and TRBJ1-1, with D uncertain. Germline-derived CDR1 and CDR2 are DFQATT and SNEGSKA (reference sequence). The CDR3 runs to 11 residues. V shed 5 bases and J shed 8 bases, with 12 bases lying between them. CDR3 sequence: CSAGGLGEAFF. CDR3 DNA: TGCAGTGCTGGAGGTTTGGGGGAAGCTTTCTTT.

This clone was observed a few times. The chain links TRBV29-1 to TRBJ1-2, with a weak D call TRBD1 (5 bases). Germline values: CDR1 SQVTM, CDR2 ANQGSEA. V was clipped by 5 bases and J by 2 bases, with 9 bases between them. This CDR3 comprises 12 residues. CDR3 residues: CSVSRGNYGYTF. The CDR3 DNA sequence: TGCAGCGTTTCGCGGGGGAACTATGGCTACACCTTC.

The CDR3 region is CAPEGVCTGELFF. CDR3 nucleotides: TGTGCCCCGGAGGGAGTGTGCACCGGGGAGCTGTTTTTT. This chain uses TRBV7-2 with TRBJ2-2; D might be TRBD2 (6 bases). Trimming left V 11 bases short and J 4 bases short, with 14 bases between. Germline-derived CDR1 and CDR2 are SGHTA and FQGNSA. The CDR3 is made up of 13 amino acids.

This chain connects TRBV11-2 to TRBJ2-5; D perhaps matches TRBD2 (6 bases). CDR1 and CDR2 from the germline V gene are SGHAT and FQNNGV. Trimming removed 0 bases at V and 9 bases at J, with 17 bases between. CDR3 length: 15 amino acids. In DNA, the CDR3 is TGTGCCAGCAGCTTAGAAGGTTTCGGGAGAGGTGCCCAGTACTTC. Amino acid sequence: CASSLEGFGRGAQYF. The full variable domain, rest sourced from reference TRBV11-2 and TRBJ2-5, is EAGVAQSPRYKIIEKRQSVAFWCNPISGHATLYWYQQILGQGPKLLIQFQNNGVVDDSQLPKDRFSAERLKGVDSTLKIQPAKLEDSAVYLCASSLEGFGRGAQYFGPGTRLLVL.

This clone has only one observation. The CDR3 nucleotides are TGCGCCAGCAGCCGCCCGGGGGAAACTAGCGGCTCCTACAATGAGCAGTTCTTC. This codes for CASSRPGETSGSYNEQFF. This chain links TRBV5-1 with TRBJ2-1; 8 bases line up with TRBD2. The CDR3 length is 18 residues. CDR1 is SGHRS and CDR2 is YFSETQ in the germline V gene. The V and J ends lost 4 bases and 0 bases, in that order; junction bases with no gene match: 12.

The J gene is TRBJ2-3, the V gene TRBV7-3; D unresolved. V was shortened by 1 base and J by 1 base, with 6 bases between the two germline ends. The CDR3 is 14 amino acids. The germline gives CDR1 SGHTA, CDR2 FQGTGA. In DNA form, the CDR3 reads TGTGCCAGCAGCTTAAGTGGGGGCACAGATACGCAGTATTTT. Its translation: CASSLSGGTDTQYF.

This clone was detected only once. The rearrangement uses TRBV5-1 and TRBJ2-5; the D gene is possibly TRBD2 (6 bases). The CDR3 runs to 16 residues. Germline V lookup: CDR1 SGHRS, CDR2 YFSETQ. V was trimmed by 0 bases and J by 5 bases, leaving 17 bases between them. Here the CDR3 DNA reads TGCGCCAGCAGCTTGGGGTCAGGACGGGGGTATGAGACCCAGTACTTC. Its translation: CASSLGSGRGYETQYF.

The CDR3 sequence: CASSLRQDKAFF. The CDR3 nucleotides are TGTGCCAGCAGCTTAAGACAGGACAAAGCTTTCTTT. J is TRBJ1-1 and V is TRBV7-9; the D gene is possibly TRBD1 (6 bases). The CDR3 spans 12 residues. Germline loops: CDR1 SEHNR, CDR2 FQNEAQ (reference sequence). V lost 2 bases and J lost 9, with 10 bases in between. Together with reference TRBV7-9 and TRBJ1-1, the CDR3 gives the full variable domain: DTGVSQNPRHKITKRGQNVTFRCDPISEHNRLYWYRQTLGQGPEFLTYFQNEAQLEKSRLLSDRFSAERPKGSFSTLEIQRTEQGDSAMYLCASSLRQDKAFFGQGTRLTVV.

The gene calls are TRBV7-2 and TRBJ1-6; a possible D gene is TRBD1 (6 bases). V lost 5 bases and J 6 bases, leaving 14 bases between the germline ends. The CDR3 is 15 amino acids. The germline gives CDR1 SGHTA, CDR2 FQGNSA. DNA for the CDR3: TGTGCCAGCAGCCCTCGACAGGCTGCTAATTCACCCCTCCACTTT. Translation: CASSPRQAANSPLHF.

V gene TRBV5-1 combines with J gene TRBJ2-1, with D tentatively TRBD2 (5 bases). This CDR3 region has 15 residues. Germline V gene sequence: CDR1 SGHRS, CDR2 YFSETQ. V lost 0 bases to trimming and J lost 5 bases, with 12 bases between them. CDR3 region: CASSLGRVGNNEQFF. The CDR3 nucleotides are TGCGCCAGCAGCTTGGGGCGCGTCGGGAACAATGAGCAGTTCTTC.

The chain has TRBV4-2 and TRBJ1-5; TRBD1 agrees at 9 bases. CDR1 LGHNA and CDR2 YNFKEQ come from the germline V gene. With 3 bases clipped from V and 2 bases from J, the junction kept 5 bases outside the gene matches. This CDR3 comprises 16 residues. CDR3 protein: CASSQGQGRGNQPQHF. The CDR3 DNA sequence: TGTGCCAGCAGCCAGGGACAGGGTCGAGGCAATCAGCCCCAGCATTTT.

The chain carries TRBV5-1 and TRBJ1-1; D not certain. Germline V gene data show CDR1 as SGHRS and CDR2 as YFSETQ. This CDR3 contains 13 residues. Trimming pared 7 bases from V and 3 bases from J, leaving 13 bases between. CDR3 sequence (DNA): TGCGCCAGCCGCCGGGAGGCGGACACTGAAGCTTTCTTT. Translation: CASRREADTEAFF.

V usage is TRBV6-5 and J usage is TRBJ2-3; D may be TRBD2 (6 bases). Germline values: CDR1 MNHEY, CDR2 SVGAGI. The CDR3 is made up of 15 amino acids. Trimming left V 6 bases short and J 6 bases short, with 19 bases between. The CDR3 DNA follows: TGTGCCAGCAGACTAAGAGCGGGCCTGGGGGATACGCAGTATTTT. Amino acids: CASRLRAGLGDTQYF.

This clone was seen a handful of times. This chain uses TRBV6-5 with TRBJ2-5; the D is unclear. V gave up 6 bases and J gave up 1 base, with 6 bases separating them. Germline CDR1 reads MNHEY; CDR2 reads SVGAGI. CDR3 length equals 12 residues. CDR3 sequence: CASSSVQETQYF. In DNA form, the CDR3 reads TGTGCCAGCAGCAGCGTCCAAGAGACCCAGTACTTC.

Relative to its sample, this clone is medium-sized. This chain uses TRBV9 with TRBJ2-1; TRBD2 agrees at 9 bases. CDR3 size: 19 residues. Germline loops: CDR1 SGDLS, CDR2 YYNGEE. V shed 3 bases and J 6 bases; nucleotides not matched to a gene: 19. Here the CDR3 DNA reads TGTGCCAGCAGCGAATCCGGGACTAGCCCTTTCCGGCCTTTCAATGAGCAGTTCTTC. Its protein is CASSESGTSPFRPFNEQFF.

By share, this clone ranks as medium-sized (0.01 to 0.1%). V gene TRBV5-8 combines with J gene TRBJ1-2; weak D call: TRBD1 (5 bases). The CDR3 is 12 amino acids. Germline-derived CDR1 and CDR2 are SGHTS and YDEGEE. Trimming removed 7 bases at V and 8 bases at J, with 15 bases between. Here the CDR3 DNA reads TGTGCCAGCCCCAATCGGGGGGAAGGCTACACCTTC. This encodes CASPNRGEGYTF.

This chain uses TRBV27 with TRBJ1-5, with D possibly matching TRBD1 (6 bases). The DNA end favors TRBJ2-3, so the J call may be wrong. The CDR3 is 13 amino acids. The germline V gene encodes CDR1 MNHEY and CDR2 SMNVEV (reference sequence). The DNA of the CDR3 is TGTGCCAGCCGGGGATGGGACAATCAGCCCCAGTATTTT. It translates to CASRGWDNQPQYF.

The chain carries TRBV28 and TRBJ1-1; perhaps TRBD1 as D (5 bases). Trimming stripped 3 bases from V and 1 base from J, with 12 bases between. The CDR3 has 15 residues. Germline CDR1 is MDHEN and CDR2 is SYDVKM. CDR3 region: CASSFPHTGNTEAFF. The CDR3, as DNA: TGTGCCAGCAGTTTCCCCCACACAGGGAACACTGAAGCTTTCTTT.

This clone was picked up one time. The chain combines TRBV6-5 with TRBJ2-7, with a weak D call TRBD1 (7 bases). The V end lost 6 bases, the J end lost 3 bases, and 18 bases lay between the germline ends. The CDR3 runs to 15 residues. CDR1 MNHEY and CDR2 SVGAGI come from the germline V gene. The CDR3 region has the DNA TGTGCCAGCAGCCGACAGGGACTCTTTGGCTACGAGCAGTACTTC. Translating it yields CASSRQGLFGYEQYF.

The table lists this clone with a count of one. The chain employs TRBV4-1 and TRBJ1-2; a possible D gene is TRBD1 (5 bases). CDR3 size: 15 residues. CDR1 and CDR2 from the germline V gene are MGHRA and YSYEKL. Trimming shortened V by 1 base and J by 4 bases, and 13 bases separated the two germline ends. The CDR3 loop is CASSQAGAQSYGYTF. CDR3 nucleotide sequence: TGCGCCAGCAGCCAAGCCGGGGCGCAGAGCTATGGCTACACCTTC.